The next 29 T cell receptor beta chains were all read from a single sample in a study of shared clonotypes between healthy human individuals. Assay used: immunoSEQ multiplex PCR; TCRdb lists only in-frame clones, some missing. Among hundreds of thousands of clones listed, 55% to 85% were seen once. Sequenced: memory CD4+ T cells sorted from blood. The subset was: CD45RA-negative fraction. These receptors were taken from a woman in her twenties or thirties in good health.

The CDR3 region is CASRTEGDPYGYTF. CDR3 DNA: TGCGCCAGCAGGACGGAGGGCGATCCCTATGGCTACACCTTC. The chain employs TRBV5-1 and TRBJ1-2; no clear D gene. The germline V gene encodes CDR1 SGHRS and CDR2 YFSETQ. V lost 5 bases and J lost 4, with 15 bases in between. The CDR3 is made up of 14 amino acids.

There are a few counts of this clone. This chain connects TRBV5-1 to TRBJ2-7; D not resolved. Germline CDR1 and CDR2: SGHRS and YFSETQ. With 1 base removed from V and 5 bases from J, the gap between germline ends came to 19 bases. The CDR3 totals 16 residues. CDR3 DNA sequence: TGCGCCAGCAGCTTGACAGATCCCCGCGTGAGGAACGAGCAGTACTTC. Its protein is CASSLTDPRVRNEQYF.

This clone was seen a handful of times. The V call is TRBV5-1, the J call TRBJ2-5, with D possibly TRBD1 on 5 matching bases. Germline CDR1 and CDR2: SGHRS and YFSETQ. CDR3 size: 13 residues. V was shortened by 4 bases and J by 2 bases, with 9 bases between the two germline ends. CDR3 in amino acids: CASSLRTQETQYF. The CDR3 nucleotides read TGCGCCAGCAGCCTGAGGACACAAGAGACCCAGTACTTC.

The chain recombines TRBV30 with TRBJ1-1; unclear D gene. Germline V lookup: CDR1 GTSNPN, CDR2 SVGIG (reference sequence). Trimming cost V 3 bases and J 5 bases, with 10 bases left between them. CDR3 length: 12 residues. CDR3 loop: CAWRRVGTEAFF. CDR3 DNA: TGTGCCTGGAGAAGGGTGGGTACTGAAGCTTTCTTT.

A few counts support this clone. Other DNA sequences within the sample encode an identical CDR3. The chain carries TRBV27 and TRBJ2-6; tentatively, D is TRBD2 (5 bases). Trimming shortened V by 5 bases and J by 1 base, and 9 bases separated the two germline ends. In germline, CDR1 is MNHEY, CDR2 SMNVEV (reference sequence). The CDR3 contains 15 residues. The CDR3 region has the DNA TGTGCCAGCAGTCTACGCGGGTCTGGGGCCAACGTCCTGACTTTC. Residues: CASSLRGSGANVLTF.

For the CDR3, the DNA is TGTGCCAGTCTCAGGGAGTTGAACACTGAAGCTTTCTTT. Residues: CASLRELNTEAFF. The V and J genes are TRBV10-3 and TRBJ1-1; a possible D gene is TRBD1 (5 bases). The CDR3 is 13 amino acids. Germline-derived CDR1 and CDR2 are ENHRY and SYGVKD. V gave up 10 bases and J gave up 0 bases, with 12 bases separating them.

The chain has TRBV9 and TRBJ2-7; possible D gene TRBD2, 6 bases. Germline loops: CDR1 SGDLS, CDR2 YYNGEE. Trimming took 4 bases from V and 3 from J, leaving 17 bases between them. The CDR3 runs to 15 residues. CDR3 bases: TGTGCCAGCAGCCCGCGACTAGGAGAAGTCTACGAGCAGTACTTC. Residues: CASSPRLGEVYEQYF.

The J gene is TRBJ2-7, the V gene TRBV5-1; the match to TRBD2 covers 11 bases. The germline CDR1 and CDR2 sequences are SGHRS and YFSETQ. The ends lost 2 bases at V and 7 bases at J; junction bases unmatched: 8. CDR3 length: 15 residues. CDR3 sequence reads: CASSFIAGGPREQYF. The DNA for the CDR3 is TGCGCCAGCAGCTTCATAGCGGGAGGGCCGCGGGAGCAGTACTTC. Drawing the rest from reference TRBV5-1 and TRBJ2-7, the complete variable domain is KAGVTQTPRYLIKTRGQQVTLSCSPISGHRSVSWYQQTPGQGLQFLFEYFSETQRNKGNFPGRFSGRQFSNSRSEMNVSTLELGDSALYLCASSFIAGGPREQYFGPGTRLTVT.

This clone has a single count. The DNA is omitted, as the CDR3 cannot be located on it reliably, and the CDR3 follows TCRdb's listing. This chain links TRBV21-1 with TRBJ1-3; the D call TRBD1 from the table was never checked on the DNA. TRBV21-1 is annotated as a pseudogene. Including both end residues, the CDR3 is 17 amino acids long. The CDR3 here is CASSTTTAFGSGNTIYF.

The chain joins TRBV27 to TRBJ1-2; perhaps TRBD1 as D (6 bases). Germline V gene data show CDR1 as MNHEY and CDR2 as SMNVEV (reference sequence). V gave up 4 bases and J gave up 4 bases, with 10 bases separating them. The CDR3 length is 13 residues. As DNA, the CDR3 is TGTGCCAGCAGTTCCCAGGGGACCTATGGCTACACCTTC. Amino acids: CASSSQGTYGYTF.

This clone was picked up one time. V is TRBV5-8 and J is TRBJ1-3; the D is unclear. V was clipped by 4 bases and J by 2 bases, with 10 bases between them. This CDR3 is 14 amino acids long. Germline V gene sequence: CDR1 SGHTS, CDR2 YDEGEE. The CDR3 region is CASSLGRAGNTIYF. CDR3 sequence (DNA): TGTGCCAGCAGCCTCGGGAGAGCTGGAAACACCATATATTTT.

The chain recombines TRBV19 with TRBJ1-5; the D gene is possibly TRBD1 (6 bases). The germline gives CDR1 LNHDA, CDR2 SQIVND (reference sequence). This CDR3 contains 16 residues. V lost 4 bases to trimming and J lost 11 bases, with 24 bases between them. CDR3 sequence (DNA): TGTGCCAGTAGTACACGCAGACGGACAGATTACAAGTCCCAGCATTTT. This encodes CASSTRRRTDYKSQHF.

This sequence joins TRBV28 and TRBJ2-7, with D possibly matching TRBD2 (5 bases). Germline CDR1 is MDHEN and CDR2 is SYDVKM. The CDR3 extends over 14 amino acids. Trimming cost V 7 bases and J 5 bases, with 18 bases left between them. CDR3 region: CASISPGQRDEQYF. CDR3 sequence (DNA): TGTGCCAGCATTTCGCCCGGGCAGAGGGACGAGCAGTACTTC.

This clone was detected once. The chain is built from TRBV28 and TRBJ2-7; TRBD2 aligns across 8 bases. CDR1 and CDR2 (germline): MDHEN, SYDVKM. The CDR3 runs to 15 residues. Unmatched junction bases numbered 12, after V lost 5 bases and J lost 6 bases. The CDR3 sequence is CASSGGDSGRREQYF. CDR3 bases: TGTGCCAGCAGTGGGGGTGACAGCGGGAGACGCGAGCAGTACTTC.

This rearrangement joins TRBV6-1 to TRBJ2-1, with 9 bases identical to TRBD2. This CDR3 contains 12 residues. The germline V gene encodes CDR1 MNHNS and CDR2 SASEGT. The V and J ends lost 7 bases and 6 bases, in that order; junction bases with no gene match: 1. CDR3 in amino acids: CASIAGVNEQFF. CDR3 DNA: TGTGCCAGCATAGCGGGAGTCAATGAGCAGTTCTTC.

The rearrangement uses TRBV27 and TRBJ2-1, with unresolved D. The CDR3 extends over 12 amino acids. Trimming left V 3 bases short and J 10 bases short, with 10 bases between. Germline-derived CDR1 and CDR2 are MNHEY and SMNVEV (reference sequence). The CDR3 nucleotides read TGTGCCAGCAGTTTTCTGGGGTCAGAGCAGTTCTTC. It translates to CASSFLGSEQFF.

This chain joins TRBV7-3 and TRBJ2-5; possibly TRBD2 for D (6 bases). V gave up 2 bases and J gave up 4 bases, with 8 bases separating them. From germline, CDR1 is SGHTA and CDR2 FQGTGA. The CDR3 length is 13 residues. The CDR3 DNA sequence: TGTGCCAGCAGCTTAGGGGGAGGAGAGACCCAGTACTTC. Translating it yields CASSLGGGETQYF.

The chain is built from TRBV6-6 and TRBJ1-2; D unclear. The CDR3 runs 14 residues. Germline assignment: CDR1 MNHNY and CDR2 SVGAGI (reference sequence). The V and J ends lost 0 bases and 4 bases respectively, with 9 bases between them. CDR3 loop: CASSYSARTYGYTF. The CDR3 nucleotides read TGTGCCAGCAGTTACTCGGCTCGAACCTATGGCTACACCTTC.

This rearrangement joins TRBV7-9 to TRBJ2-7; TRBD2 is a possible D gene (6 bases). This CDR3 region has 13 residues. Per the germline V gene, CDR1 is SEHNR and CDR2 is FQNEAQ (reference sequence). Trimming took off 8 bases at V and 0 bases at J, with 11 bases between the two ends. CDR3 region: CASSGGNSYEQYF. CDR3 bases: TGTGCCAGCTCCGGGGGTAACTCCTACGAGCAGTACTTC. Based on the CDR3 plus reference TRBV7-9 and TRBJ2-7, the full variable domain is DTGVSQNPRHKITKRGQNVTFRCDPISEHNRLYWYRQTLGQGPEFLTYFQNEAQLEKSRLLSDRFSAERPKGSFSTLEIQRTEQGDSAMYLCASSGGNSYEQYFGPGTRLTVT.

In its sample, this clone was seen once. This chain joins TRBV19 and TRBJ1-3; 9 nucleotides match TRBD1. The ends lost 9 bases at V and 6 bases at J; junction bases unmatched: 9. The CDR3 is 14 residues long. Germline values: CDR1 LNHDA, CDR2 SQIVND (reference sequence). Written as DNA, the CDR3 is TGTGCCAGCAGCCCCGACAGGGGGAAAAACACCATATATTTT. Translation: CASSPDRGKNTIYF.

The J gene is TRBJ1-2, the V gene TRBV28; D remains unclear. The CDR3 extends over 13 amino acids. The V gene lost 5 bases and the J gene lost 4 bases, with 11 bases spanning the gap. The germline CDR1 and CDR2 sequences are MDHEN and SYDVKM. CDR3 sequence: CASSTPQTYGYTF. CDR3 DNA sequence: TGTGCCAGCAGTACGCCACAGACCTATGGCTACACCTTC.

CDR3 in DNA: TGTGCCACAGGCCGGGACAGGATGGACACCATATATTTT. It encodes CATGRDRMDTIYF. The chain carries TRBV15 and TRBJ1-3; TRBD1 matches 8 bases. The CDR3 extends over 13 amino acids. Germline V gives CDR1 LNHNV, CDR2 YYDKDF (reference sequence). Trimming removed 9 bases from V and 8 bases from J; junction bases left unmatched: 9.

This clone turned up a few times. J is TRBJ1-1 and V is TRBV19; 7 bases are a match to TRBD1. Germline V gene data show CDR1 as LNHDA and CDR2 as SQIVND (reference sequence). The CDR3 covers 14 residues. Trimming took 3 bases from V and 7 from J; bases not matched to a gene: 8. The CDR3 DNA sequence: TGTGCCAGTAGTATGAACAGGGGTGTAGATGAAGCTTTCTTT. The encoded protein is CASSMNRGVDEAFF.

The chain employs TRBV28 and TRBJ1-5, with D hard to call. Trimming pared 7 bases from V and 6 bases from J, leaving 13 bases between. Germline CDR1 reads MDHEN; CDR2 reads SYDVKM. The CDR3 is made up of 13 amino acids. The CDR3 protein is CASTRVATQPQHF. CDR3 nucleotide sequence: TGTGCCAGCACGAGAGTAGCTACTCAGCCCCAGCATTTT. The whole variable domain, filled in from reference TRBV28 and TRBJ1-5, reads DVKVTQSSRYLVKRTGEKVFLECVQDMDHENMFWYRQDPGLGLRLIYFSYDVKMKEKGDIPEGYSVSREKKERFSLILESASTNQTSMYLCASTRVATQPQHFGDGTRLSIL.

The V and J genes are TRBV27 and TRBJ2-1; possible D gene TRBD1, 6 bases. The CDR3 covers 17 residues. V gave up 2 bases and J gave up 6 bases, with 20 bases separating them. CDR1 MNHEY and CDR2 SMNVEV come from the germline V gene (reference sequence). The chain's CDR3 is CASSLKPMGASPNEQFF. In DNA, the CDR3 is TGTGCCAGCAGTTTAAAACCCATGGGGGCCAGTCCCAATGAGCAGTTCTTC.

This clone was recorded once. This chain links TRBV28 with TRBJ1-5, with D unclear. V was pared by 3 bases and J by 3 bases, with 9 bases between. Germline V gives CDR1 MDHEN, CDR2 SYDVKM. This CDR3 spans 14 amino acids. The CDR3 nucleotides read TGTGCCAGCAGTTTGGCGGAACACAATCAGCCCCAGCATTTT. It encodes CASSLAEHNQPQHF.

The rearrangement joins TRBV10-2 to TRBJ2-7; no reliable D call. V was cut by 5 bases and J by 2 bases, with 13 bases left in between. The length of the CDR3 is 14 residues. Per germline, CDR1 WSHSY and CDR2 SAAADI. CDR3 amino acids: CASSLRWTPYEQYF. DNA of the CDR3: TGCGCCAGCAGTTTGAGGTGGACCCCCTACGAGCAGTACTTC.

CDR3 sequence reads: CASSLWGRSKGYEQYF. The CDR3 nucleotides are TGTGCCAGCAGCTTGTGGGGGAGATCTAAGGGATACGAGCAGTACTTC. This chain connects TRBV5-8 to TRBJ2-7; perhaps D is TRBD1 or TRBD2 (5 bases each). This CDR3 is 16 amino acids long. The V gene lost 1 base and the J gene lost 4 bases, with 18 bases spanning the gap. Germline V lookup: CDR1 SGHTS, CDR2 YDEGEE. Full variable domain (remainder filled in from reference TRBV5-8 and TRBJ2-7): EAGVTQSPTHLIKTRGQQATLRCSPISGHTSVYWYQQALGLGLQFLLWYDEGEERNRGNFPPRFSGRQFPNYSSELNVNALELEDSALYLCASSLWGRSKGYEQYFGPGTRLTVT.

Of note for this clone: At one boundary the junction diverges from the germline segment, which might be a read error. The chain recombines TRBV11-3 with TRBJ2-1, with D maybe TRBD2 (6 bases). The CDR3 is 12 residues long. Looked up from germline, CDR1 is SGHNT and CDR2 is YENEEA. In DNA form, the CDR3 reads TGTGCCAGCAGCTCGGCCGGGACTCCCCAGATCTTC. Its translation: CASSSAGTPQIF.